The rows below give T cell receptor beta chains drawn from one sample of a study of shared clonotypes between healthy human individuals. Profiled with immunoSEQ multiplex PCR; TCRdb holds only in-frame clones, not every one. Here the sample spans around 990,000 clones, approximately 80% being singletons. The specimen sequenced was memory CD4+ T cells from PBMCs. The receptors here all came from a man between 18 and 35 years old in good health. Some clones in this sample may be carry-over from other donors' samples. Both conserved end residues are part of each CDR3. The D gene is left open where the match is weak. Rows may omit the clone size; those that give it use once, few, many or a size class.

TRBD1	17	TRBV5-1	NA	TRBJ1-5	CASSLDVTGPFGQPQHF	TGCGCCAGCAGCTTGGATGTGACAGGGCCCTTTGGCCAGCCCCAGCATTTT
TRBD2	13	TRBV2	once	TRBJ2-5	CASNTGGQETQYF	TGTGCCAGCAACACGGGAGGGCAAGAGACCCAGTACTTC
NA	13	TRBV6-5	NA	TRBJ1-3	CASRTNAGNTIYF	TGTGCCAGCAGAACGAACGCTGGAAACACCATATATTTT
NA	14	TRBV7-9	NA	TRBJ2-3	CASSSGGAADTQYF	TGTGCCAGCAGCTCCGGCGGGGCGGCAGATACGCAGTATTTT
NA	14	TRBV6-6	NA	TRBJ2-7	CASSYQGPWSTPYF	TGTGCCAGCAGTTATCAGGGGCCTTGGAGTACCCCGTACTTC
NA	14	TRBV7-2	few	TRBJ2-3	CASSLSRDSDTQYF	TGTGCCAGCAGCTTAAGCCGGGACTCTGATACGCAGTATTTT
TRBD2	15	TRBV9	NA	TRBJ2-3	CASSVRTSGTDTQYF	TGTGCCAGCAGCGTACGAACTAGCGGCACAGATACGCAGTATTTT
NA	15	TRBV19	NA	TRBJ1-3	CASGSTGKPGNTIYF	TGTGCCAGTGGCTCTACAGGGAAACCTGGAAACACCATATATTTT
TRBD2	16	TRBV7-2	NA	TRBJ2-1	CASSPRASGRIYEQFF	TGTGCCAGCAGCCCCCGTGCTAGCGGGAGGATCTATGAGCAGTTCTTC
TRBD1	17	TRBV10-3	once	TRBJ2-2	CAISESTWTGGTGELFF	TGTGCCATCAGTGAGTCGACGTGGACAGGGGGCACCGGGGAGCTGTTTTTT
NA	12	TRBV10-3	NA	TRBJ2-7	CAIRQGVHEQYF	TGTGCCATCAGACAGGGTGTCCACGAGCAGTACTTC
NA	12	TRBV7-9	NA	TRBJ1-2	CASSFLGGGYTF	TGTGCCAGCAGCTTCCTGGGGGGAGGCTACACCTTC
NA	16	TRBV5-5	NA	TRBJ2-2	CASSLGDGRNTGELFF	TGTGCCAGCAGCTTGGGAGACGGGAGGAACACCGGGGAGCTGTTTTTT
TRBD1	15	TRBV9	NA	TRBJ1-1	CASSVAGTGGTEAFF	TGTGCCAGCAGCGTAGCTGGGACAGGGGGTACTGAAGCTTTCTTT
NA	14	TRBV29-1	NA	TRBJ2-3	CSVEGGRGADTQYF	TGCAGCGTTGAAGGAGGTCGGGGTGCAGATACGCAGTATTTT
NA	15	TRBV15	NA	TRBJ2-5	CATSRAGRGEETQYF	TGTGCCACCAGCCGCGCGGGGAGGGGGGAAGAGACCCAGTACTTC
NA	14	TRBV2	NA	TRBJ1-2	CASSPRGVDSGYTF	TGTGCTAGCAGTCCCAGGGGAGTGGACAGTGGCTACACCTTC
TRBD1	16	TRBV28	NA	TRBJ2-2	CASSTWGGTGYQELFF	TGTGCCAGCAGTACCTGGGGAGGGACAGGGTATCAGGAGCTGTTTTTT
NA	15	TRBV6-4	NA	TRBJ1-5	CASSDTQGDNQPQHF	TGTGCCAGCAGTGACACACAGGGCGACAATCAGCCCCAGCATTTT
NA	15	TRBV7-2	NA	TRBJ1-3	CASSLHQSSGNTIYF	TGTGCCAGCAGCCTTCATCAATCCTCTGGAAACACCATATATTTT
TRBD2	16	TRBV7-6	NA	TRBJ2-2	CASSTGEGDDTGELFF	TGTGCCAGCTCTACGGGGGAGGGAGACGACACCGGGGAGCTGTTTTTT
NA	14	TRBV21-1	NA	TRBJ2-7	CASSKRDRPYEQYF	TGTGCCAGCAGCAAGAGGGACAGACCCTACGAGCAGTACTTC
TRBD2	19	TRBV28	NA	TRBJ2-3	CASSPALAGGGASTDTQYF	TGTGCCAGCAGCCCCGCACTAGCGGGGGGAGGGGCTAGCACAGATACGCAGTATTTT
NA	11	TRBV2	NA	TRBJ1-3	CASYRGNTIYF	TGTGCCAGCTACAGGGGAAACACCATATATTTT
NA	18	TRBV28	NA	TRBJ2-7	CASSFKFSMTGFGYEQYF	TGTGCCAGCAGTTTTAAATTTTCCATGACTGGGTTTGGCTACGAGCAGTACTTC
NA	16	TRBV5-1	NA	TRBJ2-1	CASSLAVGASLGSQFF	TGCGCCAGCAGCTTGGCTGTAGGAGCCTCACTAGGGTCGCAGTTCTTC
NA	13	TRBV6-5	NA	TRBJ1-4	CASSYSVDEKLFF	TGTGCCAGCAGTTACTCCGTGGACGAAAAACTGTTTTTT
NA	15	TRBV11-2	NA	TRBJ1-3	CASSPDPIAGNTIYF	TGTGCCAGCAGCCCCGACCCAATAGCTGGAAACACCATATATTTT
NA	12	TRBV2	once	TRBJ2-7	CASSEGPWEQYF	TGTGCCAGCAGTGAAGGACCCTGGGAGCAGTACTTC
TRBD1	13	TRBV19	NA	TRBJ1-1	CASSKGQRIEAFF	TGTGCCAGTAGCAAGGGACAGCGCATTGAAGCTTTCTTT
TRBD1	17	TRBV5-1	NA	TRBJ2-4	CASSGSTGGAAGNIQYF	TGCGCCAGCAGCGGGTCAACAGGGGGCGCAGCAGGAAACATTCAGTACTTC
TRBD2	15	TRBV30	NA	TRBJ2-3	CAWSDPQAGGPSQYF	TGTGCCTGGAGTGATCCCCAGGCGGGAGGGCCCTCGCAGTATTTT
NA	14	TRBV11-2	NA	TRBJ2-3	CASSGPISTDTQYF	TGTGCCAGCAGCGGCCCGATTAGCACAGATACGCAGTATTTT
NA	12	TRBV19	NA	TRBJ2-1	CASSIGLAPLFF	TGTGCCAGTAGTATAGGGCTAGCCCCCCTGTTCTTC
TRBD1	15	TRBV5-1	NA	TRBJ1-1	CASSLGTGENTEAFF	TGCGCCAGCAGCTTAGGGACAGGGGAGAACACTGAAGCTTTCTTT
NA	14	TRBV6-5	NA	TRBJ2-2	CASSYSEGTGELFF	TGTGCCAGCAGTTACTCGGAGGGGACCGGGGAGCTGTTTTTT
NA	15	TRBV7-2	NA	TRBJ2-5	CASSSTGLRQETQYF	TGTGCCAGCAGCTCAACAGGGCTCCGCCAAGAGACCCAGTACTTC
TRBD1	14	TRBV6-5	NA	TRBJ2-7	CASSYGTGVYEQYF	TGTGCCAGCAGTTACGGGACAGGAGTATACGAGCAGTACTTC
TRBD1	13	TRBV4-1	NA	TRBJ1-1	CASSPGTATEAFF	TGCGCCAGCAGCCCCGGGACAGCCACTGAAGCTTTCTTT
TRBD1	14	TRBV11-3	few	TRBJ2-3	CASSFSQGSDTQYF	TGTGCCAGCAGCTTTTCACAGGGGTCAGATACGCAGTATTTT
NA	13	TRBV4-3	NA	TRBJ2-1	CASGWGLGSSTFF	NA
NA	11	TRBV5-6	NA	TRBJ1-1	CASSSSTEAFF	TGTGCCAGCAGCTCGAGCACTGAAGCTTTCTTT
NA	11	TRBV28	NA	TRBJ1-2	CASTGTYGYTF	TGTGCCAGCACGGGGACGTATGGCTACACCTTC
NA	18	TRBV11-2	NA	TRBJ2-1	CASSLAAISASSYNEQFF	TGTGCCAGCAGCTTAGCCGCAATTTCTGCTAGCTCCTACAATGAGCAGTTCTTC
TRBD1	16	TRBV7-2	NA	TRBJ1-5	CASSSTGTGTNQPQHF	TGTGCCAGCAGCTCGACCGGGACAGGGACAAATCAGCCCCAGCATTTT
TRBD2	13	TRBV2	NA	TRBJ2-7	CASSGTSGVEQYF	TGTGCCAGCAGCGGGACTAGCGGGGTCGAGCAGTACTTC
NA	18	TRBV27	NA	TRBJ1-5	CASSHRTLRTVKDQPQHF	TGTGCCAGCAGCCACAGAACCCTCCGGACAGTAAAGGATCAGCCCCAGCATTTT
TRBD2	15	TRBV19	NA	TRBJ2-2	CASTTWGGVTGELFF	TGTGCCAGTACCACATGGGGAGGGGTCACCGGGGAGCTGTTTTTT
TRBD1	15	TRBV19	once	TRBJ1-1	CASSTWDRTNTEAFF	TGTGCCAGTAGTACTTGGGACAGGACGAACACTGAAGCTTTCTTT
TRBD2	11	TRBV10-3	few	TRBJ2-5	CALTSVETQYF	TGTGCCCTTACTAGCGTAGAGACCCAGTACTTC
TRBD1	18	TRBV10-3	NA	TRBJ1-5	CAISPHRDRGDSNQPQHF	TGTGCCATCAGTCCGCACCGGGACAGGGGGGATAGCAATCAGCCCCAGCATTTT
TRBD2	14	TRBV10-3	NA	TRBJ2-1	CAISERREALEQFF	TGTGCCATCAGTGAGCGTCGGGAGGCCCTAGAGCAGTTCTTC
NA	13	TRBV10-3	NA	TRBJ1-2	CAISEWGNYGYTF	TGTGCCATCAGTGAGTGGGGGAACTATGGCTACACCTTC
NA	11	TRBV30	once	TRBJ2-7	CAWSLGYEQYF	TGTGCCTGGAGCTTGGGCTACGAGCAGTACTTC
NA	15	TRBV5-1	NA	TRBJ1-1	CASSLGHEENTEAFF	TGCGCCAGCAGCTTGGGACATGAGGAGAACACTGAAGCTTTCTTT
TRBD1	15	TRBV6-1	NA	TRBJ1-4	CASRHTGTGGFNLFF	TGTGCCAGCAGACATACCGGGACAGGAGGGTTTAATCTGTTTTTT
NA	14	TRBV5-1	NA	TRBJ2-5	CASSLDRAPETQYF	TGCGCCAGCAGCTTGGATCGGGCTCCGGAGACCCAGTACTTC
NA	15	TRBV4-1	NA	TRBJ2-1	CASSQDQFGSDEQFF	TGCGCCAGCAGCCAAGATCAATTCGGGAGCGATGAGCAGTTCTTC